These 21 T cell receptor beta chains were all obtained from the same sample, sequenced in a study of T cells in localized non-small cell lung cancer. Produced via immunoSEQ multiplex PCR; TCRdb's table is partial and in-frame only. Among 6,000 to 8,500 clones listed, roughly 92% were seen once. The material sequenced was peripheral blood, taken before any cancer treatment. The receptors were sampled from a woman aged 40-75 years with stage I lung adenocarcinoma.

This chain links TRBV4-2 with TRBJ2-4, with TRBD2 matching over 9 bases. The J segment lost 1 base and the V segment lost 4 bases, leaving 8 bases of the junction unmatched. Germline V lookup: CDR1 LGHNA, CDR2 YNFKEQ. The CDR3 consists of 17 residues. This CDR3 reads CASSPRAGGGAKNIQYF. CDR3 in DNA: TGTGCCAGCAGCCCCCGAGCGGGAGGAGGGGCCAAAAACATTCAGTACTTC.

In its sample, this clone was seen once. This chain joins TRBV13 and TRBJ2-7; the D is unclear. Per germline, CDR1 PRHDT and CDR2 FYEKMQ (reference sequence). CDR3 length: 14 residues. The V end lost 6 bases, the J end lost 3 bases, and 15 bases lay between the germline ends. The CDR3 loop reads CASSPRPEFYEQYF. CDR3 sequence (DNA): TGTGCCAGCAGTCCCCGACCAGAATTCTACGAGCAGTACTTC.

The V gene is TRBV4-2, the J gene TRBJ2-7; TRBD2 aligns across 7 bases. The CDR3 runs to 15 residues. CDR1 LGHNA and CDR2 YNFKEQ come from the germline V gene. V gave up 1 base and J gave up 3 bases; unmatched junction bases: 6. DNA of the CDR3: TGTGCCAGCAGCCAAGGCCTTGGGACTAACTACGAGCAGTACTTC. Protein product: CASSQGLGTNYEQYF.

This CDR3 is CASGRGAKNIQYF. For the CDR3, the DNA is TGTGCCAGTGGGCGGGGAGCCAAAAACATTCAGTACTTC. This chain links TRBV19 with TRBJ2-4; D perhaps matches TRBD2 (6 bases). V lost 8 bases, J lost 0 bases, and 8 bases lay in between. The CDR3 sequence is 13 residues long. In germline, CDR1 is LNHDA, CDR2 SQIVND (reference sequence).

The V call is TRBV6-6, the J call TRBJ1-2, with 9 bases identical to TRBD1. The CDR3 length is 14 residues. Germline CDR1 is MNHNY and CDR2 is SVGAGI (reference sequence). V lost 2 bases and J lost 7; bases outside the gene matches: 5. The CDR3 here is CASSYHDRGAGYTF. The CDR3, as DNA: TGTGCCAGCAGTTACCACGACAGGGGGGCTGGCTACACCTTC.

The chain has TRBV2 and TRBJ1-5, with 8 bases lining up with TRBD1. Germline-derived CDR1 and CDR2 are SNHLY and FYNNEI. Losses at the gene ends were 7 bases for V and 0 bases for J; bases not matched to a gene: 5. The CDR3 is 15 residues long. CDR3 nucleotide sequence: TGTGCCAGCACCCCGACAGGGGATAGCAATCAGCCCCAGCATTTT. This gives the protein CASTPTGDSNQPQHF.

As DNA, the CDR3 is TGTGCCAGCAGCCCCGGGACATCGAATCAGCCCCAGCATTTT. This translates into CASSPGTSNQPQHF. This chain uses TRBV11-2 with TRBJ1-5; TRBD1 might be the D (6 bases). Trimming removed 5 bases from V and 4 bases from J, with 12 bases in between. The CDR3 length is 14 residues. CDR1 and CDR2 (germline): SGHAT, FQNNGV.

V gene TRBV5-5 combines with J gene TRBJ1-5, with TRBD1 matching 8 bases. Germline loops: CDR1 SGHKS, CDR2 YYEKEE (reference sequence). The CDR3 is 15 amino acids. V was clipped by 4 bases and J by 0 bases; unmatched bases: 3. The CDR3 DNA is TGTGCCAGCAGCCCGACAGGGGTTAGCAATCAGCCCCAGCATTTT. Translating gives CASSPTGVSNQPQHF.

This chain's CDR3 is CASSYLAGQVPEAFF. In DNA form, the CDR3 reads TGTGCCAGCAGTTACCTGGCGGGACAGGTGCCTGAAGCTTTCTTT. The chain employs TRBV6-6 and TRBJ1-1, with 8 bases that match TRBD1. The trim removed 2 bases at V and 6 bases at J, leaving 8 bases unmatched. Germline assignment: CDR1 MNHNY and CDR2 SVGAGI (reference sequence). This CDR3 comprises 15 residues.

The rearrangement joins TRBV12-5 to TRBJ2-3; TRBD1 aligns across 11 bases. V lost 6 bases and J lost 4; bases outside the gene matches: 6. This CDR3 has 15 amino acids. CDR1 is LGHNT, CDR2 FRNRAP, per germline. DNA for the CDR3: TGTGCTAGTGGCCCCGGACAGGGGGCATCAGATACGCAGTATTTT. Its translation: CASGPGQGASDTQYF.

The CDR3: CASSPNRGADGYTF. The CDR3 nucleotides are TGTGCCAGCAGTCCGAACAGGGGCGCGGACGGCTACACCTTC. The chain is built from TRBV27 and TRBJ1-2; 7 nucleotides agree with TRBD1. Trimming removed 5 bases from V and 8 bases from J; junction bases left unmatched: 11. CDR1 is MNHEY, CDR2 SMNVEV, per germline (reference sequence). The CDR3 sequence is 14 residues long.

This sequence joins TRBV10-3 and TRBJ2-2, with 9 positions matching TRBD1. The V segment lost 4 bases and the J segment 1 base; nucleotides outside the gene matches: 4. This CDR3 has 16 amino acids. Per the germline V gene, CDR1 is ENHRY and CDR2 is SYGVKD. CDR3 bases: TGTGCCATCAGTGGCGGGACAGGGATGAACACCGGGGAGCTGTTTTTT. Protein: CAISGGTGMNTGELFF.

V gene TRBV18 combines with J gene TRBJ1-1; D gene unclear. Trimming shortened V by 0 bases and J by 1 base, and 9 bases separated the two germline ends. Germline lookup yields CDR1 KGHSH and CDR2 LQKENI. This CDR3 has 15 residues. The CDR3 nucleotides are TGTGCCAGCTCACCACCCTCGGTCACGAACACTGAAGCTTTCTTT. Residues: CASSPPSVTNTEAFF.

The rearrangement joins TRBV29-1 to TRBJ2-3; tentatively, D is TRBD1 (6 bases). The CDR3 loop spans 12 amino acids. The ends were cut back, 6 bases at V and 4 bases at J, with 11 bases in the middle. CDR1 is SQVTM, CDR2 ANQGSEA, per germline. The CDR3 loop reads CSVTGGADTQYF. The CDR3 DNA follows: TGCAGCGTGACAGGTGGCGCAGATACGCAGTATTTT.

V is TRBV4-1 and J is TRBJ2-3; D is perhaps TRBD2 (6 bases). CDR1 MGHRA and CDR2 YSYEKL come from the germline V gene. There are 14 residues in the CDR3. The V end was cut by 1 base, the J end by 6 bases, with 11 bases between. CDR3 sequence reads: CASSQGASVDTQYF. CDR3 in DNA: TGCGCCAGCAGCCAAGGGGCTAGCGTGGATACGCAGTATTTT.

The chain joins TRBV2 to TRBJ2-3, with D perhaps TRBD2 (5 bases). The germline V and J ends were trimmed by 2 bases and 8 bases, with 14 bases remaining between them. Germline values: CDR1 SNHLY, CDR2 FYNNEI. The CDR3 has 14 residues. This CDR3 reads CASSEMSTRGTQYF. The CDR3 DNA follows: TGTGCCAGCAGTGAAATGTCGACCCGGGGTACGCAGTATTTT.

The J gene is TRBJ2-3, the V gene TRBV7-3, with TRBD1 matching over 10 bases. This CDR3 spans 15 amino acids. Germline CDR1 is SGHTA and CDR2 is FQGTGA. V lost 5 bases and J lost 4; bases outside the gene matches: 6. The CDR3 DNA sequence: TGTGCCAGCAGCAACGGACAGGGGGTCTCAGATACGCAGTATTTT. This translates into CASSNGQGVSDTQYF.

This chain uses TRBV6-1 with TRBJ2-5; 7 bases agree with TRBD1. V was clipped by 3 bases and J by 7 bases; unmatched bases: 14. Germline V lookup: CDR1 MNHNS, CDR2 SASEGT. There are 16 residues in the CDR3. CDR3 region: CASSDGDRSRVGTQYF. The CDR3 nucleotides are TGTGCCAGCAGTGATGGGGACAGATCTAGAGTCGGGACCCAGTACTTC.

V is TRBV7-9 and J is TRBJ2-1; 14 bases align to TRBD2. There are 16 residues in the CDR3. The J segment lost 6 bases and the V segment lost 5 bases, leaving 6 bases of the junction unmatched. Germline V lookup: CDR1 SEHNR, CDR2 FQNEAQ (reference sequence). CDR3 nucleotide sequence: TGTGCCAGCAGCCCCGGACTAGCGGGGGGTGGCAATGAGCAGTTCTTC. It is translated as CASSPGLAGGGNEQFF.

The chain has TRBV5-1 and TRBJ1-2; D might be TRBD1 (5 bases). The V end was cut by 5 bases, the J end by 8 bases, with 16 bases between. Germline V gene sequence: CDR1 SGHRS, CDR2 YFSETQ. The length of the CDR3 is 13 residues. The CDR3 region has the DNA TGCGCCAGCAGGGACGGGACCACCGACGGCTACACCTTC. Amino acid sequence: CASRDGTTDGYTF.

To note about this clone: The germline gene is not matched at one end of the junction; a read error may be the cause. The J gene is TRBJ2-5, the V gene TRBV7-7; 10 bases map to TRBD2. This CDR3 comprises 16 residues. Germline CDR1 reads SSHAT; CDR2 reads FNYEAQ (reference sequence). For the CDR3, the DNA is TGTGCTAGCAGCTTAGGGCTAGCGGGGGCGGGAGAGGCCCAGTACTTC. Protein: CASSLGLAGAGEAQYF.